These T cell receptor beta chains were read from a single sample in a study of Graves' ophthalmopathy and Graves' hyperthyroidism. From the multiplex PCR reads, TCRdb called clonotypes with MiXCR, one entry per CDR3 protein. The sample consists of 600,000 to 700,000 distinct CDR3 sequences, roughly 39% of them appearing once. Sample: peripheral blood. The receptors were sampled from an adult man with Graves' ophthalmopathy. Both conserved end residues are part of each CDR3. D genes are given only for firm matches. Size is omitted from some rows. Given values are once, few, many or a class for expanded clones.

-	TRBD2	TRBV10-3	TRBJ2-6	CAISGAGTKAGANVLTF	TGTGCCATCAGTGGAGCCGGGACTAAGGCTGGGGCCAACGTCCTGACTTTC
-	-	TRBV7-8	TRBJ1-5	CASSLSQGSNQPQHF	TGTGCCAGCAGCTTAAGCCAGGGGAGCAATCAGCCCCAGCATTTT
-	TRBD1	TRBV10-3	TRBJ1-5	CAITDRVGSYEHF	TGTGCCATCACCGACAGGGTTGGGAGCTACGAGCATTTT
many	-	TRBV7-9	TRBJ2-7	CASSSSGGNYEQYF	TGTGCCAGCAGCTCTTCAGGGGGGAACTACGAGCAGTACTTC
-	TRBD2	TRBV20-1	TRBJ2-2	CSARDGVAGVTGELFF	TGCAGTGCTAGAGATGGGGTAGCGGGAGTCACCGGGGAGCTGTTTTTT
-	TRBD2	TRBV9	TRBJ2-3	CASSVEAGVGTDTQYF	TGTGCCAGCAGCGTAGAGGCGGGGGTAGGCACAGATACGCAGTATTTT
-	TRBD1	TRBV10-3	TRBJ1-1	CASARDRVSEAFF	TGTGCCAGCGCCCGGGACAGGGTCTCTGAAGCTTTCTTT
many	-	TRBV2	TRBJ1-1	CASTIDANTEAFF	TGTGCCAGCACTATTGACGCGAACACTGAAGCTTTCTTT
-	-	TRBV24-1	TRBJ2-5	CASSADRGETQYF	TGTGCCAGCAGTGCGGACAGAGGGGAGACCCAGTACTTC
many	-	TRBV29-1	TRBJ1-2	CSVMTGANYGYTF	TGCAGCGTTATGACAGGAGCTAACTATGGCTACACCTTC
-	-	TRBV2	TRBJ1-2	CASSFGFPERNYGYTF	TGTGCCAGCAGTTTTGGGTTTCCGGAAAGAAACTATGGCTACACCTTC
-	TRBD1	TRBV20-1	TRBJ2-5	CSAGDRDQETQYF	TGCAGTGCTGGAGACAGGGACCAAGAGACCCAGTACTTC
-	-	TRBV24-1	TRBJ2-3	CATSQGITDTQYF	TGTGCCACCAGTCAGGGAATCACAGATACGCAGTATTTT
many	TRBD1	TRBV7-9	TRBJ2-7	CASSPGTDYEQYF	TGTGCCAGCAGCCCCGGGACAGACTACGAGCAGTACTTC
-	-	TRBV5-6	TRBJ2-7	CASSLVNTELYEQYF	TGTGCCAGCAGCTTGGTTAACACGGAGTTATACGAGCAGTACTTC
many	TRBD2	TRBV29-1	TRBJ2-7	CSVAGGATYEQYF	TGCAGCGTTGCCGGGGGGGCCACCTACGAGCAGTACTTC
many	TRBD1	TRBV6-5	TRBJ1-2	CASSETRQGTGYTF	TGTGCCAGCAGTGAAACACGACAGGGAACCGGCTACACCTTC
few	-	TRBV27	TRBJ2-7	CASSSRPGVEQYF	TGTGCCAGCAGTTCTCGGCCGGGGGTCGAGCAGTACTTC
many	-	TRBV9	TRBJ2-2	CASSAPTTSSTGELFF	TGTGCCAGCAGCGCCCCAACAACTAGCAGCACCGGGGAGCTGTTTTTT
-	-	TRBV25-1	TRBJ1-6	CASETTESPLHF	TGTGCCAGCGAGACGACGGAATCACCCCTCCACTTT
-	TRBD1	TRBV10-3	TRBJ1-2	CAISELAGGRGTYGYTF	TGTGCCATCAGTGAACTAGCGGGAGGCAGGGGGACCTATGGCTACACCTTC
few	-	TRBV12-3/TRBV12-4	TRBJ1-4	CASSFWGSGVGKLFF	TGTGCCAGCAGTTTCTGGGGGTCAGGGGTAGGGAAACTGTTTTTT
-	TRBD2	TRBV7-2	TRBJ2-7	CASSLRFGEGSYEQYF	TGTGCCAGCAGCCTCCGCTTTGGGGAGGGATCCTACGAGCAGTACTTC
once	-	TRBV10-3	TRBJ1-1	CAISDRNTEAFF	TGTGCCATCAGCGACAGGAACACTGAAGCTTTCTTT
-	-	TRBV14	TRBJ1-1	CASSQGWDGYSTEAFF	TGTGCCAGCAGCCAGGGGTGGGACGGCTATAGCACTGAAGCTTTCTTT
-	-	TRBV5-1	TRBJ1-6	CASSSTTGRTPLHF	TGCGCCAGCAGCTCCACGACAGGTCGAACGCCCCTCCACTTT
many	-	TRBV6-1	TRBJ2-5	CASRRGADVIETQYF	TGTGCCAGCAGACGCGGGGCGGACGTCATCGAGACCCAGTACTTC
-	TRBD2	TRBV10-3	TRBJ2-3	CASSEAGVATDTQYF	TGTGCCAGCAGTGAGGCGGGAGTCGCGACAGATACGCAGTATTTT
many	-	TRBV19	TRBJ1-1	CASSWASGDAGTEAFF	TGTGCCAGTAGTTGGGCCTCAGGGGATGCGGGCACTGAAGCTTTCTTT
few	-	TRBV6-6	TRBJ2-2	CASSYLRPHSGELFF	TGTGCCAGCAGTTACTTGCGACCCCACTCCGGGGAGCTGTTTTTT
many	-	TRBV6-1	TRBJ1-6	CASSDRDNSPLHF	TGTGCCAGCAGCGACAGAGATAATTCACCCCTCCACTTT
-	-	TRBV19	TRBJ1-5	CASSTWEYSDQPQHF	TGTGCCAGTAGTACTTGGGAGTATAGCGATCAGCCCCAGCATTTT
many	-	TRBV7-2	TRBJ2-5	CASSLGVAETQYF	TGTGCCAGCAGCTTAGGGGTGGCGGAGACCCAGTACTTC
-	TRBD1	TRBV9	TRBJ1-1	CASSGSSGGTEAFF	TGTGCCAGCAGCGGGTCTTCAGGGGGCACTGAAGCTTTCTTT
few	-	TRBV19	TRBJ2-7	CASSSSGIWEQYF	TGTGCCAGTAGTAGTTCAGGGATTTGGGAGCAGTACTTC
-	-	TRBV7-2	TRBJ2-5	CASSLSWNTGEQETQYF	TGTGCCAGCAGCTTAAGTTGGAACACCGGGGAGCAAGAGACCCAGTACTTC
-	TRBD1	TRBV2	TRBJ1-6	CALPGTGGSPLHF	TGTGCCCTTCCAGGGACAGGGGGTTCACCCCTCCACTTT
-	-	TRBV2	TRBJ2-1	CASSDYREAEQFF	TGTGCCAGCAGTGATTACAGGGAGGCTGAGCAGTTCTTC
-	-	TRBV7-9	TRBJ1-5	CASSLTGGLSDQPQHF	TGTGCCAGCAGCCTCACCGGGGGACTCTCCGATCAGCCCCAGCATTTT
once	-	TRBV2	TRBJ2-7	CASSDFTQSYEQYF	TGTGCCAGCAGTGATTTTACACAAAGCTACGAGCAGTACTTC
-	TRBD2	TRBV9	TRBJ2-7	CASSPRGAGVNEQYF	TGTGCCAGCAGCCCCCGGGGAGCGGGAGTGAACGAGCAGTACTTC
-	TRBD1	TRBV10-3	TRBJ2-5	CATSWTGQETQYF	TGTGCCACCAGCTGGACAGGGCAAGAGACCCAGTACTTC
-	-	TRBV24-1	TRBJ2-3	CATSLAGSDTQYF	TGTGCCACCAGTTTGGCAGGTTCAGATACGCAGTATTTT
once	-	TRBV6-1	TRBJ2-5	CASSGGAQGGETQYF	TGTGCCAGCAGTGGGGGAGCACAGGGCGGGGAGACCCAGTACTTC
-	-	TRBV29-1	TRBJ2-7	CSVRDKSYEQYF	TGCAGCGTCCGGGACAAATCCTACGAGCAGTACTTC
once	-	TRBV9	TRBJ1-2	CASSVGSGGRNGYTF	TGTGCCAGCAGCGTAGGTAGCGGGGGTCGGAATGGCTACACCTTC
-	TRBD1	TRBV29-1	TRBJ2-2	CSVRQGLTGELLF	TGCAGCGTCAGACAGGGGCTCACCGGGGAGCTGCTTTTT